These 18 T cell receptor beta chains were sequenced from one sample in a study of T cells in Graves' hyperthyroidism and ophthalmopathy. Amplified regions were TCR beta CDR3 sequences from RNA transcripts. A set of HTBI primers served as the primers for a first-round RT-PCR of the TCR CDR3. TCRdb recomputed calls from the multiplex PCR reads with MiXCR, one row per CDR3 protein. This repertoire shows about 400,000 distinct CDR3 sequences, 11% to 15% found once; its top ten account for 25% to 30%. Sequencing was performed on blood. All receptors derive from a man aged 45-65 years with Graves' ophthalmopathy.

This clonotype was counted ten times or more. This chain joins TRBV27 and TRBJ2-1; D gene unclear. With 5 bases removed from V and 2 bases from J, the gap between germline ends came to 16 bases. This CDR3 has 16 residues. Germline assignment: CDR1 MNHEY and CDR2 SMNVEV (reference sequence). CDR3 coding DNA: TGTGCCAGCAGTACTCATCTAGTTAGCCCCTACAATGAGCAGTTCTTC. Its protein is CASSTHLVSPYNEQFF.

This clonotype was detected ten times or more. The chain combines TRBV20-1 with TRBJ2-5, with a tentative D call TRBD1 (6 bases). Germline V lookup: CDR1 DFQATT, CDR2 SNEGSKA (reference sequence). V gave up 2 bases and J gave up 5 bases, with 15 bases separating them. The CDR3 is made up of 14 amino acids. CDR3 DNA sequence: TGCAGTGCTAGACAGCTACAGGGACGGGAGACCCAGTACTTC. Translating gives CSARQLQGRETQYF.

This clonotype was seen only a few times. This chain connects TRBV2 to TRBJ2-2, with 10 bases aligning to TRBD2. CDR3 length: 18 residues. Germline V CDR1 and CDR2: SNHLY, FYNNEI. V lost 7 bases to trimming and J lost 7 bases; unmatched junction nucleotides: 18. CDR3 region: CASNRERSGRDGGGELFF. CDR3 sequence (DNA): TGTGCCAGCAACCGGGAAAGGAGCGGGAGGGATGGTGGCGGGGAGCTGTTTTTT. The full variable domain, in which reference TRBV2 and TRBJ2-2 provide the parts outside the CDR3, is EPEVTQTPSHQVTQMGQEVILRCVPISNHLYFYWYRQILGQKVEFLVSFYNNEISEKSEIFDDQFSVERPDGSNFTLKIRSTKLEDSAMYFCASNRERSGRDGGGELFFGEGSRLTVL.

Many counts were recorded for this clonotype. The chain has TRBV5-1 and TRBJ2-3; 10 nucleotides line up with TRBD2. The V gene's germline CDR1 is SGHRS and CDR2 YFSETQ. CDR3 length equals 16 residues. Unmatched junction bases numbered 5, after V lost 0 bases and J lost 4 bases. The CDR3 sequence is CASSLDSGRGPDTQYF. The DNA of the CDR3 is TGCGCCAGCAGCTTGGACAGCGGGAGGGGTCCAGATACGCAGTATTTT.

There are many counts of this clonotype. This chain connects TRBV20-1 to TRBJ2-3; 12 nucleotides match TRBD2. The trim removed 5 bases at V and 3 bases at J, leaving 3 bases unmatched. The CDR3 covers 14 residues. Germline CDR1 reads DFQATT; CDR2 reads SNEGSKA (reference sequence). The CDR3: CSAGTSGRTDTQYF. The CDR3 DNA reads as TGCAGTGCTGGGACTAGCGGGCGGACAGATACGCAGTATTTT.

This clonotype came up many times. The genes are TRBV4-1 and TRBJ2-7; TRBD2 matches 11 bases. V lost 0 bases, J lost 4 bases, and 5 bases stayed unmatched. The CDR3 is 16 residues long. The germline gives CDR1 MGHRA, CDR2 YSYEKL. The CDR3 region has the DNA TGCGCCAGCAGCCAAGAACCTAGCGGGAGGTCATACGAGCAGTACTTC. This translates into CASSQEPSGRSYEQYF.

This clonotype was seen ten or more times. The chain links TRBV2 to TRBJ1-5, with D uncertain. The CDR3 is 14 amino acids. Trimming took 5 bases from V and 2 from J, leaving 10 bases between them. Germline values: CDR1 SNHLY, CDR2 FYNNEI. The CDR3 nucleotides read TGTGCCAGCAGTCAATCTGGGGGCAATCAGCCCCAGCATTTT. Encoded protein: CASSQSGGNQPQHF.

The CDR3 loop is CASSPTGLTNEKLFF. In nucleotides, the CDR3 is TGTGCCAGTAGCCCGACGGGACTGACTAATGAAAAACTGTTTTTT. This rearrangement joins TRBV19 to TRBJ1-4; possibly TRBD1 for D (5 bases). The CDR3 runs to 15 residues. Germline V gene sequence: CDR1 LNHDA, CDR2 SQIVND (reference sequence). V was shortened by 6 bases and J by 2 bases, with 13 bases between the two germline ends. Drawing the rest from reference TRBV19 and TRBJ1-4, the complete variable domain is DGGITQSPKYLFRKEGQNVTLSCEQNLNHDAMYWYRQDPGQGLRLIYYSQIVNDFQKGDIAEGYSVSREKKESFPLTVTSAQKNPTAFYLCASSPTGLTNEKLFFGSGTQLSVL.

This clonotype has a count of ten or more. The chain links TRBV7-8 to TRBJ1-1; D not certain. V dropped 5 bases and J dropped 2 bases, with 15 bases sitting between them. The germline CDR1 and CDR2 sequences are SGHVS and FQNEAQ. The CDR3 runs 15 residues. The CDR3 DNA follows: TGTGCCAGCAGCAAACTTCGGACTCTAAACACTGAAGCTTTCTTT. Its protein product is CASSKLRTLNTEAFF.

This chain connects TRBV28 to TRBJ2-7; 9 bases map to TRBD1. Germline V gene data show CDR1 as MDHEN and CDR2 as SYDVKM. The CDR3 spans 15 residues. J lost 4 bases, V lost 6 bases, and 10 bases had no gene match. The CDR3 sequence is CASSPRTGELYEQYF. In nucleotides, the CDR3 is TGTGCCAGCAGCCCAAGGACAGGGGAGTTATACGAGCAGTACTTC.

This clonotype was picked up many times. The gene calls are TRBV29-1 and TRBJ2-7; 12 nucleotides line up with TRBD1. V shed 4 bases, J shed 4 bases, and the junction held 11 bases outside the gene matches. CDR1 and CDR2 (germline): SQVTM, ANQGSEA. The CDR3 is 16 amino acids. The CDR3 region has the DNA TGCAGCGTTGTAGGCAGGAAGGGACAGGGGGCGTACGAGCAGTACTTC. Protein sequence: CSVVGRKGQGAYEQYF.

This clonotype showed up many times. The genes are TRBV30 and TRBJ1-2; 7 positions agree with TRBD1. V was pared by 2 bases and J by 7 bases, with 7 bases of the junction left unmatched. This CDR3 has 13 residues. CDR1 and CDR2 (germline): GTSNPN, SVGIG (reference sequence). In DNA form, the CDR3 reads TGTGCCTGGAGTAGACAGGGCGTAGGTGGCTACACCTTC. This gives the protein CAWSRQGVGGYTF.

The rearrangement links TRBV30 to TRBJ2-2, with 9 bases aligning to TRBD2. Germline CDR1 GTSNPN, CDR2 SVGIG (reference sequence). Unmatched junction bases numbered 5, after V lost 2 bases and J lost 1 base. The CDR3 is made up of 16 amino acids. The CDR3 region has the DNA TGTGCCTGGAGTTTGACTAGCGGCCTGAACACCGGGGAGCTGTTTTTT. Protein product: CAWSLTSGLNTGELFF.

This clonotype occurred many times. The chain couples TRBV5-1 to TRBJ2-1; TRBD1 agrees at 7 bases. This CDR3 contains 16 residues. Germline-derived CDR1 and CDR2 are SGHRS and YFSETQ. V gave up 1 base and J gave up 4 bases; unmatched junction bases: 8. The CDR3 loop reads CASSLIPTGTYNEQFF. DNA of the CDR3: TGCGCCAGCAGCTTGATCCCGACAGGGACATACAATGAGCAGTTCTTC.

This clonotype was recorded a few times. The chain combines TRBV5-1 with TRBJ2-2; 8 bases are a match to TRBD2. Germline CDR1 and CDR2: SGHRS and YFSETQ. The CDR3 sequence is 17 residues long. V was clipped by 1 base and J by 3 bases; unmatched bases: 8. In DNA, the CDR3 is TGCGCCAGCAGCTTGAAAATCCAGCGGGAGCACACCGGGGAGCTGTTTTTT. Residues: CASSLKIQREHTGELFF.

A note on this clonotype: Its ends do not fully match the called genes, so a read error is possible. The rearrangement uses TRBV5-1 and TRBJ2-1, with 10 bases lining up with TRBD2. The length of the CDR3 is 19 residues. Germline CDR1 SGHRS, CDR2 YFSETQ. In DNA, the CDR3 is TGCGCCAGCGGCTTGGTTCTAGCGGGAGTTGCAAGCTCCTACAATGAGCAGTTCTTC. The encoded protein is CASGLVLAGVASSYNEQFF.

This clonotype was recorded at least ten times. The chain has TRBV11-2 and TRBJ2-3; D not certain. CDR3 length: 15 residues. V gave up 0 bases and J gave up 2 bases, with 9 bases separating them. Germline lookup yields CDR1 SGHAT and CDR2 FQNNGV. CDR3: CASSLDHTTTDTQYF. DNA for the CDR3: TGTGCCAGCAGCTTAGATCACACTACCACAGATACGCAGTATTTT. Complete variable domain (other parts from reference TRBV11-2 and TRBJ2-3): EAGVAQSPRYKIIEKRQSVAFWCNPISGHATLYWYQQILGQGPKLLIQFQNNGVVDDSQLPKDRFSAERLKGVDSTLKIQPAKLEDSAVYLCASSLDHTTTDTQYFGPGTRLTVL.

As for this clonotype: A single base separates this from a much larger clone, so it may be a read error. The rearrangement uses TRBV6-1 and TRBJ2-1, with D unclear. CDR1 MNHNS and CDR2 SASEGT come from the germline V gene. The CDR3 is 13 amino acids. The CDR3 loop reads CASRVSQNNEQLF. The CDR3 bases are TGTGCCAGCAGGGTTAGCCAGAACAATGAGCAGCTCTTC.